The TCR beta chain described here comes from a study of control samples from healthy donors and cancer patients. Here immunoSEQ multiplex PCR was the method, and the copy in TCRdb shows in-frame clones only, minus some. The sample lists 150,000 or so clones, roughly 89% seen once, with 7.1% in the top ten. J lost 4 bases, V lost 4 bases, and 4 bases had no gene match. CDR1 and CDR2 (germline): SGHKS, YYEKEE (reference sequence). CDR3 length: 15 amino acids. The sequence derives from a man between 18 and 35 years old in good health. The material sequenced was blood. The chain employs TRBV5-5 and TRBJ1-5; the match to TRBD1 covers 11 bases. The chain's CDR3 is CASSGGTGGNQPQHF. Here the CDR3 DNA reads TGTGCCAGCAGCGGAGGGACAGGGGGGAATCAGCCCCAGCATTTT.